These T cell receptor beta chains were read from a single sample in a study of OX40 agonist ivuxolimab in advanced cancers. The repertoire was sequenced with immunoSEQ multiplex PCR; TCRdb's copy has only in-frame clones and lacks some. The sample lists 10,000 to 11,000 clones, about three quarters occurring once. The sequencing here drew on CD4+ or CD8+ T cells sorted from blood, taken in a trial of the OX40 agonist ivuxolimab. The source of these receptors is an adult with an advanced solid tumor such as melanoma, head and neck, liver or kidney cancer. Both conserved end residues are part of each CDR3. The D gene is left open where the match is weak. Clone size, where shown, is once, few, many, or a class for clones that have expanded.

V gene,D gene,clone size,J gene,CDR3 DNA,CDR3 protein
TRBV5-1,TRBD2,-,TRBJ2-1,TGCGCCAGCAGCTCAGCGGGGAACTACAATGAGCAGTTCTTC,CASSSAGNYNEQFF
TRBV27,-,-,TRBJ2-3,TGTGCCAGTCTCCGGACAGCAGATACAGATACGCAGTATTTT,CASLRTADTDTQYF
TRBV4-2,-,medium-sized,TRBJ2-7,TGTGCCAGCAGCCAAGATGGGGGGGCAGGGGAGCAGTACTTC,CASSQDGGAGEQYF
TRBV9,TRBD2,-,TRBJ2-1,TGTGCCAGCAGCCCCGAGGGACTAGCGGGATATAGCTCCTACAATGAGCAGTTCTTC,CASSPEGLAGYSSYNEQFF
TRBV27,TRBD1,once,TRBJ2-7,TGTGCCAGCAGCCGTATAGGGACAGGGGCCTACGAGCAGTACTTC,CASSRIGTGAYEQYF
TRBV10-3,TRBD1,-,TRBJ1-1,TGTGCCATCAGTGAGACAGGGGGCATGAACACTGAAGCTTTCTTT,CAISETGGMNTEAFF
TRBV18,-,few,TRBJ1-1,TGTGCCAGCTCACCTGGGGGGACGGGGAGGACTGAAGCTTTCTTT,CASSPGGTGRTEAFF
TRBV6-5,-,-,TRBJ1-2,TGTGCCAGCAGTTACACAGCAGGGCAACAGTTATATGGCTACACCTTC,CASSYTAGQQLYGYTF
TRBV28,-,few,TRBJ2-1,TGTGCCAGCAGTTTTGGGCTAGATGAGCAGTTCTTC,CASSFGLDEQFF
TRBV19,-,-,TRBJ2-7,TGTGCCAGTAGTATGGGCGTTCGAGGGGGTCGAACCTACGAGCAGTACTTC,CASSMGVRGGRTYEQYF
TRBV13,TRBD1,-,TRBJ2-7,TGTGCCAGCAGCTTGGCGGGACAGGGGGTCTACGAGCAGTACTTC,CASSLAGQGVYEQYF
TRBV19,TRBD1,once,TRBJ2-7,TGTGCCAGTAGTGTCACAGGGGGCGCGGACGAGCAGTACTTC,CASSVTGGADEQYF
TRBV7-9,-,-,TRBJ2-7,TGTGCCAGCAGCTTTCAGGAAGGGGGGCCCTACGAGCAGTACTTC,CASSFQEGGPYEQYF
TRBV5-1,TRBD2,-,TRBJ2-3,TGCGCCAGCAGCTTGATAGCGGGGGTTACCACAGATACGCAGTATTTT,CASSLIAGVTTDTQYF